This T cell receptor (beta chain) appears in the sequencing data of a study of T cell responses to AZD1222 COVID-19 vaccine. General observations from the study: Vaccine-associated CD4 TCRs spanned spike, dominant at 160-218 and 743-854. White British ancestry dominated among donors, who included more females, and clonal diversity was possibly underestimated.

Measured with immunoSEQ multiplex PCR; TCRdb has only the in-frame clones, and not every one. The sample has roughly 70,000 clones; more than 85% are singletons. Comment on this clone: As yet, its antigen is unknown.

The CDR3 totals 12 residues. Germline assignment: CDR1 LNHDA and CDR2 SQIVND (reference sequence). Trimming stripped 7 bases from V and 3 bases from J, with 9 bases between. The origin of this receptor is an adult in good health. The input for sequencing was peripheral blood, taken on day 0 of AZD1222 vaccination. The chain joins TRBV19 to TRBJ1-1; D is ambiguous. DNA for the CDR3: TGTGCCAGTACTAACTCCTACACTGAAGCTTTCTTT. Residues: CASTNSYTEAFF. Variable domain in full (rest from reference TRBV19 and TRBJ1-1): DGGITQSPKYLFRKEGQNVTLSCEQNLNHDAMYWYRQDPGQGLRLIYYSQIVNDFQKGDIAEGYSVSREKKESFPLTVTSAQKNPTAFYLCASTNSYTEAFFGQGTRLTVV.